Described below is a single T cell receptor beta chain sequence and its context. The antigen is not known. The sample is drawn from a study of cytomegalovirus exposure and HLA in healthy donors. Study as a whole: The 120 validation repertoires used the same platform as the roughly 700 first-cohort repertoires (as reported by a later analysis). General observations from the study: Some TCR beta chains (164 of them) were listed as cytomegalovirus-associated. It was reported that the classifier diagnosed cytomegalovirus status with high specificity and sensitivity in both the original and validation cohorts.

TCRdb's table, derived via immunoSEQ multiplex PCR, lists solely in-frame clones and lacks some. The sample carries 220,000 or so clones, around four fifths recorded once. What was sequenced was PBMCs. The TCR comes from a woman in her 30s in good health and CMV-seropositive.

In nucleotides, the CDR3 is TGTGCCAGCTCATCGAGGGCAGGGGCCCCAAGGAACATTCAGTACTTC. It is translated as CASSSRAGAPRNIQYF. This chain links TRBV18 with TRBJ2-4; tentatively, D is TRBD1 (6 bases). This CDR3 region has 16 residues. Trimming took 5 bases from V and 7 from J, leaving 21 bases between them. CDR1 is KGHSH and CDR2 is LQKENI in the germline V gene.